This T cell receptor beta chain was observed in a study of blood T cell repertoires in COVID-19. On the study more broadly: PBMCs, B-cell-depleted T cells, or T cells were the source of the cDNA or gDNA that made up the material.

This table comes from immunoSEQ multiplex PCR, and its TCRdb copy is limited to in-frame clones, with some not included. The sample holds roughly 100,000 clones, around 79% seen once. CDR1 LNHDA and CDR2 SQIVND come from the germline V gene (reference sequence). The CDR3 loop spans 17 amino acids. With 4 bases clipped from V and 1 base from J, the junction kept 3 bases outside the gene matches. This clonotype originated in an elderly woman with acute or convalescent COVID-19. Sequenced: peripheral blood. The chain combines TRBV19 with TRBJ2-6; 11 nucleotides agree with TRBD1. DNA of the CDR3: TGTGCCAGTAGTACCGGGACAGGGGGTTCTGGGGCCAACGTCCTGACTTTC. Its protein is CASSTGTGGSGANVLTF.